Given below is one T cell receptor (beta chain) in context. As yet, its antigen is unknown. TCRdb itself ran the reads through MiXCR, one entry per CDR3 protein. Of around 89,000 distinct CDR3 sequences listed, around 28% are singletons. This entry comes from a study of T cell repertoires in cytomegalovirus infection. Trimming cost V 2 bases and J 7 bases, with 14 bases left between them. Germline V CDR1 and CDR2: LNHDA, SQIVND (reference sequence). The CDR3 has 14 residues. The receptor was derived from a human donor in good health (CMV status not recorded). Some clones in this sample may be carry-over from other donors' samples. The sequenced sample was CD8+ T cells from cultured PBMCs, obtained from culture after CMV antigen stimulation. This chain connects TRBV19 to TRBJ1-1; D is ambiguous. The CDR3 here is CASSIRQRAHEAFF. The CDR3 nucleotides read TGTGCCAGTAGTATAAGGCAGAGGGCCCATGAAGCTTTCTTT.